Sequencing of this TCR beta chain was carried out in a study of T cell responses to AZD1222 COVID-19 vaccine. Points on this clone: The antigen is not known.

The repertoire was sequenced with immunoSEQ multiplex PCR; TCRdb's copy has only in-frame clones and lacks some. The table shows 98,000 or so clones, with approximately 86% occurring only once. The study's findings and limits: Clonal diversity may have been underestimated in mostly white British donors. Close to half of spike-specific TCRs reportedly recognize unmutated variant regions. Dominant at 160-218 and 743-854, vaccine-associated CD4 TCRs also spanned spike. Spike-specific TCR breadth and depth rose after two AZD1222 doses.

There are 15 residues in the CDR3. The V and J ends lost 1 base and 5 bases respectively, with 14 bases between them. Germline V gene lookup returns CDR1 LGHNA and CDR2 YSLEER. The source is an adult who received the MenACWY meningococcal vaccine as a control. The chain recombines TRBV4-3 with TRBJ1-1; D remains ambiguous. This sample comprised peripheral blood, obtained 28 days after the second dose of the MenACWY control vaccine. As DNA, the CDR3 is TGCGCCAGCAGCCAAGTTCGCGGTAGGAGGACTGAAGCTTTCTTT. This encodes CASSQVRGRRTEAFF.